This T cell receptor (beta chain) was sequenced for a study of OX40 agonist ivuxolimab in advanced cancers. Looking at the study overall: The group had a mean age of 60 years, ranged from about 20 to 80, and was 82.7% male. Study-wide results and caveats: The average count of expanded clones was higher among CD8+ T cells than among CD4+.

Generated by immunoSEQ multiplex PCR, the TCRdb table keeps only in-frame clones and is missing some. The sample contains approximately 12,000 clones, 80% to 95% of which appear only once. The CDR3 is 16 amino acids. V lost 1 base and J lost 4; bases outside the gene matches: 8. Germline CDR1 is MGHRA and CDR2 is YSYEKL. On this clone: Its antigen is undetermined.

The source material was CD4+ or CD8+ T cells sorted from blood, sampled in a trial of the OX40 agonist ivuxolimab. The gene calls are TRBV4-1 and TRBJ1-2; 8 nucleotides match TRBD1. This receptor was taken from an adult with an advanced solid tumor such as melanoma, head and neck, liver or kidney cancer. The CDR3 region has the DNA TGCGCCAGCAGCCAAGGAGGAACAGGGGGAGGCTATGGCTACACCTTC. Residues: CASSQGGTGGGYGYTF.